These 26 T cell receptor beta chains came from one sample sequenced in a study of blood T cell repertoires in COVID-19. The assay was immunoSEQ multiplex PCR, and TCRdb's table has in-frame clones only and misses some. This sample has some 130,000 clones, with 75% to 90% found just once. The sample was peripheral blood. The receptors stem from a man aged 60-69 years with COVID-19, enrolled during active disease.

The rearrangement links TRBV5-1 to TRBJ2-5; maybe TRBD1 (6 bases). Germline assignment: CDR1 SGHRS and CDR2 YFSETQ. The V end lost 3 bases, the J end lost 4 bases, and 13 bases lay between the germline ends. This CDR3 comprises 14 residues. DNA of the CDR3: TGCGCCAGCAGCTCATGGACAGTCACAGAGACCCAGTACTTC. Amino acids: CASSSWTVTETQYF.

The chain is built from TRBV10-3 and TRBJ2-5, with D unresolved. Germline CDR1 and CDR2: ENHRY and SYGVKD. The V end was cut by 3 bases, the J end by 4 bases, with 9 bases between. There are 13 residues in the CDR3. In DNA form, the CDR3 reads TGTGCCATCAGTGACGGGTCCCCAGAGACCCAGTACTTC. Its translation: CAISDGSPETQYF.

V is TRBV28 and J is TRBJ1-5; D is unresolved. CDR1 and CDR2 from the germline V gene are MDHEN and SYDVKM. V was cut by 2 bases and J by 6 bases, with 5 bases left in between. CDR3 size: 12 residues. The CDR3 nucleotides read TGTGCCAGCAGTTTACCCATTCAGCCCCAGCATTTT. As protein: CASSLPIQPQHF.

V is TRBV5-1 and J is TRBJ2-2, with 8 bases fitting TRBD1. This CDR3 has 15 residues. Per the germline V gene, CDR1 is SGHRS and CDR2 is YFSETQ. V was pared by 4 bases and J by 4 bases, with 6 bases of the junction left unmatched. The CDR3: CASSMDRAGTGELFF. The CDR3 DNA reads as TGCGCCAGCAGCATGGACAGGGCGGGCACCGGGGAGCTGTTTTTT.

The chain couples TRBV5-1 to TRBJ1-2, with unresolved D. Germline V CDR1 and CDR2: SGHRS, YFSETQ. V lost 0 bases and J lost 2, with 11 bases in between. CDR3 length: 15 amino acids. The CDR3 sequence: CASSLGGTSNYGYTF. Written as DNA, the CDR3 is TGCGCCAGCAGCTTGGGTGGCACCTCAAACTATGGCTACACCTTC.

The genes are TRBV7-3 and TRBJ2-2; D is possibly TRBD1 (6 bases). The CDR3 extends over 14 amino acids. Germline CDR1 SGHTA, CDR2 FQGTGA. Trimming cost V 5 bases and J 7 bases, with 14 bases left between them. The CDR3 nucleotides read TGTGCCAGCAGCCGACGAGGGGACAACGGGGAGCTGTTTTTT. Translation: CASSRRGDNGELFF.

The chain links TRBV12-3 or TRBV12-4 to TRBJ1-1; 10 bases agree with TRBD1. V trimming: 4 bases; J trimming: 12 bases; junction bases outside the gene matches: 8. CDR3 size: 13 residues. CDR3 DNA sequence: TGTGCCAGCAGTTGGAGGACAGGGGGAAATACTTTCTTT. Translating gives CASSWRTGGNTFF.

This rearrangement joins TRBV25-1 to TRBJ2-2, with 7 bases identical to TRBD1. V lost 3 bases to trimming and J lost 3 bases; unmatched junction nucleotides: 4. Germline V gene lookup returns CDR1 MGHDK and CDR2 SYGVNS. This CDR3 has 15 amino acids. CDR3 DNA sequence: TGTGCCAGCAGTGACCCAGGGGGTTACACCGGGGAGCTGTTTTTT. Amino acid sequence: CASSDPGGYTGELFF. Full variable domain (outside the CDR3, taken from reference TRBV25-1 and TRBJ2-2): EADIYQTPRYLVIGTGKKITLECSQTMGHDKMYWYQQDPGMELHLIHYSYGVNSTEKGDLSSESTVSRIRTEHFPLTLESARPSHTSQYLCASSDPGGYTGELFFGEGSRLTVL.

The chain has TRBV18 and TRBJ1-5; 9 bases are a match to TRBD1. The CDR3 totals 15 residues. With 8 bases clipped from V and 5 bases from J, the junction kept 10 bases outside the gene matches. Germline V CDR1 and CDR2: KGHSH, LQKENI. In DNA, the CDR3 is TGTGCCAGCCCGATTCCGAACAGGGGGCATCAGCCCCAGCATTTT. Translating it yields CASPIPNRGHQPQHF.

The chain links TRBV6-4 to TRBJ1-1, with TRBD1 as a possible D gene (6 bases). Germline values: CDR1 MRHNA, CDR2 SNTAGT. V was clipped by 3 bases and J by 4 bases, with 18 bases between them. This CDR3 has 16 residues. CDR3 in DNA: TGTGCCAGCAGTGAAAGGACAGCCAGACGGGTCACTGAAGCTTTCTTT. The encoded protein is CASSERTARRVTEAFF.

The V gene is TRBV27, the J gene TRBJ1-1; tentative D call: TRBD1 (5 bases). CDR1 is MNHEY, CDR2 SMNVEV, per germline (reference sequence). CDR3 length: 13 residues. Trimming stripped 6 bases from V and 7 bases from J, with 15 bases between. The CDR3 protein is CASSLDFRVEAFF. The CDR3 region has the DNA TGTGCCAGCAGCTTAGACTTCAGGGTTGAAGCTTTCTTT.

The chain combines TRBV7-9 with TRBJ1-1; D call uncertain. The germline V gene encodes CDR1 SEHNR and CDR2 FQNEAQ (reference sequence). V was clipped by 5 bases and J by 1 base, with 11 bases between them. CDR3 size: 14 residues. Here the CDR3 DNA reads TGTGCCAGCAGCCTCGTAGGAGGGAACACTGAAGCTTTCTTT. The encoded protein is CASSLVGGNTEAFF.

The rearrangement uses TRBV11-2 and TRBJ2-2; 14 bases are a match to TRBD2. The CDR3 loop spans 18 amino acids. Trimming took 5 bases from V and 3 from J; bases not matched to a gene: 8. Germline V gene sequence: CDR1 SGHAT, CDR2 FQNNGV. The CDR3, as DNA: TGTGCCAGCAGCCCGCAGACTAGCGGGGGGGCCTACACCGGGGAGCTGTTTTTT. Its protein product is CASSPQTSGGAYTGELFF.

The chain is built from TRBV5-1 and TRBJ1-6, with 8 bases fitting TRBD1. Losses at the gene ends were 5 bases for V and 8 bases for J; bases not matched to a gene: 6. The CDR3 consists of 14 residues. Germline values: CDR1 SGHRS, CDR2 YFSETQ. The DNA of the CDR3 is TGCGCCAGCAGTACGACAGGGGTGGATTCACCCCTCCACTTT. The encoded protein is CASSTTGVDSPLHF.

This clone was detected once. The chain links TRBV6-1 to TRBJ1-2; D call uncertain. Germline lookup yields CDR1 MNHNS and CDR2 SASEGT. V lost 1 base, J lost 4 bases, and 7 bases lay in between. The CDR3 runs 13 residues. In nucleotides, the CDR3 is TGTGCCAGCAGTGAAGGTCAGTCCTATGGCTACACCTTC. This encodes CASSEGQSYGYTF.

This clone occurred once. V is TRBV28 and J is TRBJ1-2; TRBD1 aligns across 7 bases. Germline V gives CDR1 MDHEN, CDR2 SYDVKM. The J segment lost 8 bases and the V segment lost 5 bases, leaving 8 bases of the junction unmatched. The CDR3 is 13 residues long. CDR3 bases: TGTGCCAGCAGTCAAGGGACAGTTGGCGGCTACACCTTC. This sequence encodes CASSQGTVGGYTF.

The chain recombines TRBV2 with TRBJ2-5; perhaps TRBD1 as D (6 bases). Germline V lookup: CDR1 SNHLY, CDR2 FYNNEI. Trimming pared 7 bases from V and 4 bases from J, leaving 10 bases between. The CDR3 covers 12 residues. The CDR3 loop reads CASTGERETQYF. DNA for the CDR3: TGTGCCAGCACAGGGGAAAGAGAGACCCAGTACTTC.

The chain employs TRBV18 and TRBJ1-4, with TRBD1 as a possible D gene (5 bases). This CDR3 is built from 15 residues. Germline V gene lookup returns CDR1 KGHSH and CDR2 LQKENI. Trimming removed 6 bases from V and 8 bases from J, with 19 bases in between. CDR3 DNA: TGTGCCAGCTCCGCACCGACAGAAGGATGGGAAAAACTGTTTTTT. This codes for CASSAPTEGWEKLFF. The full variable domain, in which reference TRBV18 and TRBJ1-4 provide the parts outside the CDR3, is NAGVMQNPRHLVRRRGQEARLRCSPMKGHSHVYWYRQLPEEGLKFMVYLQKENIIDESGMPKERFSAEFPKEGPSILRIQQVVRGDSAAYFCASSAPTEGWEKLFFGSGTQLSVL.

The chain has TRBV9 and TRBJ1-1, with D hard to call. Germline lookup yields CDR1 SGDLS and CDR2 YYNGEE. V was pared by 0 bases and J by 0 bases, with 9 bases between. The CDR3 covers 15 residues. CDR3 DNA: TGTGCCAGCAGCGTAGGAGGAGCTATGAACACTGAAGCTTTCTTT. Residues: CASSVGGAMNTEAFF.

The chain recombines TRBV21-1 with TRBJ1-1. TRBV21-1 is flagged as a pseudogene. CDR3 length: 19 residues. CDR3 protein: CASSKVTLAFRRPGTEAFF. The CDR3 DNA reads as TGTGCCAGCAGCAAAGTGACCTTAGCGTTTCGCAGGCCGGGGACTGAAGCTTTCTTT.

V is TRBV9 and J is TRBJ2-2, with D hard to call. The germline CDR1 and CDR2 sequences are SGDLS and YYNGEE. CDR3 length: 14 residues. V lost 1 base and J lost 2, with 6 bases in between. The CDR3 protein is CASSVSVNTGELFF. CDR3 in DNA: TGTGCCAGCAGCGTAAGCGTAAACACCGGGGAGCTGTTTTTT. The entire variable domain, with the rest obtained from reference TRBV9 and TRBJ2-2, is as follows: DSGVTQTPKHLITATGQRVTLRCSPRSGDLSVYWYQQSLDQGLQFLIQYYNGEERAKGNILERFSAQQFPDLHSELNLSSLELGDSALYFCASSVSVNTGELFFGEGSRLTVL.

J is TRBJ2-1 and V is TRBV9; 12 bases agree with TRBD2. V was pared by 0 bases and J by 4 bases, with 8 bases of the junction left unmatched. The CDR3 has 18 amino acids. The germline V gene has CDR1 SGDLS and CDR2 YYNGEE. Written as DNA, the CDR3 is TGTGCCAGCAGCGTAGCTGGGCTAGCGGGGGGGGTGTACAATGAGCAGTTCTTC. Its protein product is CASSVAGLAGGVYNEQFF.

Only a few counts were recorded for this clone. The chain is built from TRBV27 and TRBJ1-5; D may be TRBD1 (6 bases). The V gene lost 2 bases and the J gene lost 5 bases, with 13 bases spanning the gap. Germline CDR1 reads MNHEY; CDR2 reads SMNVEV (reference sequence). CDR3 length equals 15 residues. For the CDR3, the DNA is TGTGCCAGCAGTTTAGGGGGGAGGGGGTATCAGCCCCAGCATTTT. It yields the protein CASSLGGRGYQPQHF.

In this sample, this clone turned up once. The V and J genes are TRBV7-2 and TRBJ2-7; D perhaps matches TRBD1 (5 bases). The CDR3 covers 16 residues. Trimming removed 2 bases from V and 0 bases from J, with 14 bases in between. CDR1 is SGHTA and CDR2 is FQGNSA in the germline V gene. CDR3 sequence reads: CASSLNPGPISYEQYF. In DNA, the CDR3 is TGTGCCAGCAGCTTAAATCCAGGGCCGATCTCCTACGAGCAGTACTTC. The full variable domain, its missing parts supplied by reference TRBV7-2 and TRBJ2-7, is GAGVSQSPSNKVTEKGKDVELRCDPISGHTALYWYRQSLGQGLEFLIYFQGNSAPDKSGLPSDRFSAERTGGSVSTLTIQRTQQEDSAVYLCASSLNPGPISYEQYFGPGTRLTVT.

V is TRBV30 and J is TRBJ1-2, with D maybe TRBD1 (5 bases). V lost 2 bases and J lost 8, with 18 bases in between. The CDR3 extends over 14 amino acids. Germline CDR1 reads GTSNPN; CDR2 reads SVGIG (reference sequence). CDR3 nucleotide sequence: TGTGCCTGGAGTCCCCTTTTGGGGCTTGGGGGCTACACCTTC. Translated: CAWSPLLGLGGYTF. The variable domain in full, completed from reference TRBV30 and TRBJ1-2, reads SQTIHQWPATLVQPVGSPLSLECTVEGTSNPNLYWYRQAAGRGLQLLFYSVGIGQISSEVPQNLSASRPQDRQFILSSKKLLLSDSGFYLCAWSPLLGLGGYTFGSGTRLTVV.

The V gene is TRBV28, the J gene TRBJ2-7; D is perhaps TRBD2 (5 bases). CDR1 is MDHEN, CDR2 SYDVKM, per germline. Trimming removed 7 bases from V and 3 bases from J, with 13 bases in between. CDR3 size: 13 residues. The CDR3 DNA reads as TGTGCCAGCACACTCCCGGGGAGCTACGAGCAGTACTTC. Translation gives CASTLPGSYEQYF.